This paragraph reports one TCR beta chain. The antigen is undetermined. The entry originates in a study of identical twins. V shed 1 base and J shed 0 bases, with 12 bases lying between them. Germline assignment: CDR1 DFQATT and CDR2 SNEGSKA (reference sequence). This CDR3 has 15 residues. MiXCR, applied by TCRdb to the 5' RACE reads, yields one record per CDR3 protein. The sample holds fewer than 20,000 distinct CDR3 sequences; approximately 71% are singletons and the top ten take 5.5% to 7%. Study-wide results and limits: Weaker excess twin sharing was observed in beta out-of-frame sequences.

The receptor was isolated from a woman younger than 30 in good health. This table probably holds off-target reads from a library built for another chain. This chain connects TRBV20-1 to TRBJ1-1; no clear D gene. The specimen was memory (CD45RO+) T cells sorted from blood. CDR3: CSARVLGSMNTEAFF. DNA of the CDR3: TGCAGTGCTAGAGTGCTGGGTTCAATGAACACTGAAGCTTTCTTT.